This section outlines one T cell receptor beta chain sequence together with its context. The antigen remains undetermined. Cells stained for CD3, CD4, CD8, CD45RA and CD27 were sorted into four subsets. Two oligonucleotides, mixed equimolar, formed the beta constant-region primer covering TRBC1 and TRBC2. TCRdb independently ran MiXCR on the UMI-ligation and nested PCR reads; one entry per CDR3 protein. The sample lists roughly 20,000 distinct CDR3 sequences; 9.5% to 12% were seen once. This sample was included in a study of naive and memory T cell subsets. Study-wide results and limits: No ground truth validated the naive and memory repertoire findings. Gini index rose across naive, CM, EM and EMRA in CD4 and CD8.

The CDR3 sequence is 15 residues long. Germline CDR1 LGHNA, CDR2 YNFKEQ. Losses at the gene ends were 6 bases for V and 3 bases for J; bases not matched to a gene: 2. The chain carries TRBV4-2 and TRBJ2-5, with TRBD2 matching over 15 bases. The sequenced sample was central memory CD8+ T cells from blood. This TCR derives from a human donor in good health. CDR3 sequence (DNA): TGTGCCAGCAGACGGACTAGCGGGAGGGAAGAGACCCAGTACTTC. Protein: CASRRTSGREETQYF.